The 23 T cell receptor beta chains below were found in one sample sequenced in a study of blood T cell repertoires in COVID-19. Sequenced by immunoSEQ multiplex PCR; TCRdb stores in-frame clones only, minus some. The sample lists about 140,000 clones; around 80% were seen once. Source material: peripheral blood. All receptors derive from a human donor in a cohort sampled during active COVID-19.

The DNA of the CDR3 is TGTGCCAGCAGTTACTCGGTCCTAGCGGACCCCCAAGAGACCCAGTACTTC. Amino acid sequence: CASSYSVLADPQETQYF. This chain uses TRBV6-2 or TRBV6-3 with TRBJ2-5; TRBD2 matches at 7 bases. The germline gives CDR1 MNHEY, CDR2 SVGEGT. The CDR3 runs to 17 residues. J lost 1 base, V lost 0 bases, and 8 bases had no gene match.

This clone appeared once. The CDR3 spells CASTGQLTTDTQYF. The CDR3 DNA is TGTGCCAGCACGGGACAGCTTACTACAGATACGCAGTATTTT. The chain combines TRBV2 with TRBJ2-3; 7 nucleotides align to TRBD1. Germline V gene sequence: CDR1 SNHLY, CDR2 FYNNEI. There are 14 residues in the CDR3. J gave up 3 bases and V 7 bases, and 7 bases lay outside the gene matches.

The chain employs TRBV6-2 or TRBV6-3 and TRBJ1-5; D uncertain. V shed 5 bases and J shed 5 bases, with 7 bases lying between them. The CDR3 has 12 residues. From germline, CDR1 is MNHEY and CDR2 SVGEGT. Here the CDR3 reads CASSEYYQPQHF. The CDR3 DNA sequence: TGTGCCAGCAGTGAGTACTATCAGCCCCAGCATTTT.

The chain joins TRBV7-2 to TRBJ1-6; D possibly corresponds to TRBD1 (5 bases). This CDR3 is 17 amino acids long. Trimming took off 5 bases at V and 8 bases at J, with 22 bases between the two ends. CDR1 is SGHTA and CDR2 is FQGNSA in the germline V gene. The CDR3 nucleotides read TGTGCCAGCAGCCTCACTCAGTGGGGGGGAGGTGATTCACCCCTCCACTTT. This sequence encodes CASSLTQWGGGDSPLHF.

This chain connects TRBV6-5 to TRBJ2-2; D gene unclear. Per the germline V gene, CDR1 is MNHEY and CDR2 is SVGAGI. There are 12 residues in the CDR3. V was clipped by 6 bases and J by 5 bases, with 7 bases between them. CDR3 bases: TGTGCCAGCAGGGCGGAAACCGGGGAGCTGTTTTTT. This codes for CASRAETGELFF.

This chain connects TRBV7-2 to TRBJ2-1; 10 bases agree with TRBD2. Germline V gene lookup returns CDR1 SGHTA and CDR2 FQGNSA. The CDR3 contains 19 residues. The junction had 19 bases not matched to a gene; V was cut back by 4 bases and J by 7 bases. The CDR3 sequence is CASSSRAQRGGTFNNEQFF. CDR3 DNA sequence: TGTGCCAGCAGCTCGCGGGCCCAGCGGGGGGGCACTTTTAATAATGAGCAGTTCTTC.

This chain uses TRBV7-2 with TRBJ2-2; 8 bases line up with TRBD1. V trimming: 5 bases; J trimming: 5 bases; junction bases outside the gene matches: 10. CDR1 and CDR2 (germline): SGHTA, FQGNSA. The CDR3 covers 16 residues. The CDR3 here is CASSAQRTGITGELFF. The CDR3 nucleotides are TGTGCCAGCAGCGCCCAGCGGACAGGGATTACCGGGGAGCTGTTTTTT.

This sequence joins TRBV7-8 and TRBJ1-2; the match to TRBD1 covers 8 bases. The CDR3 covers 15 residues. Germline CDR1 is SGHVS and CDR2 is FQNEAQ. Unmatched junction bases numbered 9, after V lost 5 bases and J lost 4 bases. CDR3 coding DNA: TGTGCCAGCAGCCGGGGACAGGAGGGACTCTATGGCTACACCTTC. The encoded protein is CASSRGQEGLYGYTF.

The table lists this clone with a count of one. J is TRBJ2-1 and V is TRBV5-4; the D gene is possibly TRBD1 (7 bases). Germline V gives CDR1 SGHNT, CDR2 YYREEE (reference sequence). Trimming removed 4 bases from V and 4 bases from J, with 15 bases in between. The CDR3 is made up of 15 amino acids. CDR3 in amino acids: CASSGRDSPYNEQFF. CDR3 in DNA: TGTGCCAGCAGCGGGCGGGACAGCCCTTACAATGAGCAGTTCTTC.

This clone appeared a single time. The genes are TRBV6-5 and TRBJ1-2; D unclear. The germline V gene has CDR1 MNHEY and CDR2 SVGAGI. There are 14 residues in the CDR3. Deletions cut 2 bases from V and 8 bases from J, with 15 bases between. CDR3 in amino acids: CASSYRRRQNGYTF. The CDR3 DNA reads TGTGCCAGCAGTTACAGGCGGCGGCAGAACGGCTACACCTTC.

V gene TRBV15 combines with J gene TRBJ2-5, with D uncertain. The CDR3 contains 15 residues. Germline CDR1 and CDR2: LNHNV and YYDKDF (reference sequence). V was clipped by 0 bases and J by 2 bases, with 10 bases between them. The CDR3 coding sequence is TGTGCCACCAGCAGAGAAGCGAGGATTCAAGAGACCCAGTACTTC. This translates into CATSREARIQETQYF.

This chain joins TRBV7-2 and TRBJ1-6, with D unclear. This CDR3 region has 16 residues. Germline lookup yields CDR1 SGHTA and CDR2 FQGNSA. With 1 base removed from V and 0 bases from J, the gap between germline ends came to 7 bases. CDR3 sequence (DNA): TGTGCCAGCAGCTTAGTGGCCGCCTCCTATAATTCACCCCTCCACTTT. Amino acids: CASSLVAASYNSPLHF.

V usage is TRBV11-2 and J usage is TRBJ2-5; 7 bases match TRBD1. Germline loops: CDR1 SGHAT, CDR2 FQNNGV. With V trimmed by 4 bases and J by 2 bases, 7 bases remained unmatched. There are 15 residues in the CDR3. Written as DNA, the CDR3 is TGTGCCAGCAGCTACGACCCGGGACAGCAAGAGACCCAGTACTTC. It yields the protein CASSYDPGQQETQYF.

V and J are TRBV28 and TRBJ2-1, with 8 bases matching TRBD1. The germline gives CDR1 MDHEN, CDR2 SYDVKM. J was trimmed by 7 bases and V by 6 bases; bases with no gene match: 11. This CDR3 has 15 amino acids. The DNA of the CDR3 is TGTGCCAGCAGGGAGACAGGGGATGGCATGAATGAGCAGTTCTTC. Amino acids: CASRETGDGMNEQFF.

The gene calls are TRBV28 and TRBJ1-2; unclear D gene. The V gene lost 7 bases and the J gene lost 1 base, with 13 bases spanning the gap. The CDR3 extends over 14 amino acids. CDR1 and CDR2 from the germline V gene are MDHEN and SYDVKM. CDR3 nucleotide sequence: TGTGCCAGCACCCTAGGAACCTTTAACTATGGCTACACCTTC. Its translation is CASTLGTFNYGYTF.

V usage is TRBV11-3 and J usage is TRBJ2-7; the D gene is possibly TRBD2 (6 bases). Germline lookup yields CDR1 SGHNT and CDR2 YENEEA. The CDR3 length is 14 residues. Trimming left V 10 bases short and J 2 bases short, with 18 bases between. CDR3 protein: CATYRGRSPYEQYF. CDR3 nucleotide sequence: TGTGCCACCTACCGGGGGAGAAGCCCCTACGAGCAGTACTTC. The whole variable domain, remainder taken from reference TRBV11-3 and TRBJ2-7, is EAGVVQSPRYKIIEKKQPVAFWCNPISGHNTLYWYLQNLGQGPELLIRYENEEAVDDSQLPKDRFSAERLKGVDSTLKIQPAELGDSAVYLCATYRGRSPYEQYFGPGTRLTVT.

The chain joins TRBV6-5 to TRBJ2-2; unclear D gene. The CDR3 extends over 12 amino acids. CDR1 MNHEY and CDR2 SVGAGI come from the germline V gene. V gave up 6 bases and J gave up 3 bases, with 5 bases separating them. The CDR3: CASRAYTGELFF. In DNA form, the CDR3 reads TGTGCCAGCAGGGCCTACACCGGGGAGCTGTTTTTT.

This sequence joins TRBV6-1 and TRBJ1-4; D call uncertain. The germline CDR1 and CDR2 sequences are MNHNS and SASEGT. CDR3 length: 16 residues. The V end was cut by 3 bases, the J end by 8 bases, with 19 bases between. The CDR3 protein is CASSDGPSLPGEKLFF. Here the CDR3 DNA reads TGTGCCAGCAGTGACGGACCCTCCTTGCCGGGAGAAAAACTGTTTTTT.

The chain joins TRBV7-2 to TRBJ1-1, with 7 bases lining up with TRBD1. The germline V gene has CDR1 SGHTA and CDR2 FQGNSA. V dropped 8 bases and J dropped 0; count of bases not matched to a gene: 3. The CDR3 contains 13 residues. This CDR3 is CASAGQMNTEAFF. The CDR3 region has the DNA TGTGCCAGCGCGGGACAGATGAACACTGAAGCTTTCTTT.

The CDR3 here is CASSWTSGQTNTGELFF. In nucleotides, the CDR3 is TGTGCCAGCAGCTGGACATCGGGACAGACGAACACCGGGGAGCTGTTTTTT. This chain connects TRBV7-2 to TRBJ2-2; 7 nucleotides line up with TRBD1. Germline V gene lookup returns CDR1 SGHTA and CDR2 FQGNSA. J was trimmed by 0 bases and V by 4 bases; bases with no gene match: 8. CDR3 length: 17 residues. The whole variable domain, filled in from reference TRBV7-2 and TRBJ2-2, reads GAGVSQSPSNKVTEKGKDVELRCDPISGHTALYWYRQSLGQGLEFLIYFQGNSAPDKSGLPSDRFSAERTGGSVSTLTIQRTQQEDSAVYLCASSWTSGQTNTGELFFGEGSRLTVL.

This chain uses TRBV7-9 with TRBJ2-7, with a tentative D call TRBD1 (5 bases). V lost 0 bases and J 5 bases, leaving 11 bases between the germline ends. Germline V CDR1 and CDR2: SEHNR, FQNEAQ (reference sequence). The CDR3 is made up of 14 amino acids. The CDR3 loop reads CASSLAAGLDEQYF. The CDR3 bases are TGTGCCAGCAGCTTAGCTGCAGGGTTGGACGAGCAGTACTTC.

This rearrangement joins TRBV20-1 to TRBJ2-7, with 8 bases fitting TRBD2. The CDR3 covers 14 residues. Germline V gives CDR1 DFQATT, CDR2 SNEGSKA (reference sequence). With 3 bases clipped from V and 7 bases from J, the junction kept 11 bases outside the gene matches. The CDR3 region is CSASYAGGPTEQYF. In DNA, the CDR3 is TGCAGTGCTAGTTACGCGGGGGGACCTACGGAGCAGTACTTC.

The sample holds one count of this clone. The genes are TRBV28 and TRBJ2-3, with 9 bases lining up with TRBD2. CDR3 length: 14 amino acids. The germline gives CDR1 MDHEN, CDR2 SYDVKM. J lost 8 bases, V lost 6 bases, and 9 bases had no gene match. CDR3 in amino acids: CASSVSGGQITQYF. The CDR3 coding sequence is TGTGCCAGCAGCGTTAGCGGGGGCCAGATTACGCAGTATTTT.